The sequence of this TCR beta chain was determined in a study of blood T cell repertoires in COVID-19. Profiled with immunoSEQ multiplex PCR; TCRdb holds only in-frame clones, not every one. The repertoire holds 250,000 or so clones, with under 90% as singletons. The CDR3 length is 15 residues. V dropped 5 bases and J dropped 2 bases, with 13 bases sitting between them. Germline lookup yields CDR1 SGHVS and CDR2 FQNEAQ. The V gene is TRBV7-8, the J gene TRBJ2-1, with TRBD2 as a possible D gene (5 bases). Sequenced input: PBMCs or T cells enriched from blood (not recorded which). The clonotype was recovered from a man aged 40-49 years who had recovered from COVID-19. The CDR3 DNA follows: TGTGCCAGCAGCCACACTAGGGTTCCCTACAATGAGCAGTTCTTC. Translating it yields CASSHTRVPYNEQFF.